The 6 T cell receptor beta chains listed next were all sequenced from one sample in a study of blood T cell repertoires in COVID-19. The table came from immunoSEQ multiplex PCR; TCRdb's copy has only in-frame clones and leaves some out. The sample yields over 100,000 clones, approximately 87% seen once. The sample taken for sequencing was peripheral blood. Every receptor here comes from a woman aged 50 to 65 with acute or convalescent COVID-19.

CDR3 coding DNA: TGCGCCAGCAGCTTGGGGGCAGGGACAAACTATGGCTACACCTTC. Translated: CASSLGAGTNYGYTF. The J gene is TRBJ1-2, the V gene TRBV5-1; TRBD1 might be the D (6 bases). Trimming removed 0 bases from V and 2 bases from J, with 11 bases in between. In germline, CDR1 is SGHRS, CDR2 YFSETQ. This CDR3 region has 15 residues.

J is TRBJ2-3 and V is TRBV6-5; D might be TRBD2 (5 bases). Germline CDR1 reads MNHEY; CDR2 reads SVGAGI. The ends were cut back, 3 bases at V and 2 bases at J, with 9 bases in the middle. This CDR3 contains 14 residues. This CDR3 reads CASSYRDDTDTQYF. The CDR3 DNA reads TGTGCCAGCAGTTATCGGGATGACACAGATACGCAGTATTTT.

The chain combines TRBV7-2 with TRBJ2-1; 7 bases align to TRBD2. J lost 12 bases, V lost 6 bases, and 11 bases had no gene match. The germline V gene encodes CDR1 SGHTA and CDR2 FQGNSA. CDR3 size: 13 residues. CDR3 in DNA: TGTGCCAGCAGTCTACCTCTTCTAGCGGCGCAGTTCTTC. This translates into CASSLPLLAAQFF.

V gene TRBV30 combines with J gene TRBJ1-4; D might be TRBD1 (5 bases). Trimming left V 2 bases short and J 3 bases short, with 10 bases between. Looked up from germline, CDR1 is GTSNPN and CDR2 is SVGIG (reference sequence). The CDR3 length is 14 residues. CDR3 nucleotides: TGTGCCTGGAGTAGGCAGGGCGCTAATGAAAAACTGTTTTTT. It yields the protein CAWSRQGANEKLFF.

This chain joins TRBV5-8 and TRBJ2-7; no clear D. The germline V and J ends were trimmed by 0 bases and 7 bases, with 11 bases remaining between them. The CDR3 extends over 13 amino acids. The germline V gene has CDR1 SGHTS and CDR2 YDEGEE. The CDR3 DNA follows: TGTGCCAGCAGCTTGGAATGGTCGAGGGAGCAGTACTTC. It specifies CASSLEWSREQYF.

The chain carries TRBV18 and TRBJ2-1; D remains unclear. Germline V CDR1 and CDR2: KGHSH, LQKENI. The CDR3 runs 16 residues. Deletions cut 5 bases from V and 0 bases from J, with 14 bases between. The CDR3 is CASSYPGENSYNEQFF. CDR3 DNA sequence: TGTGCCAGCTCATATCCAGGCGAGAACTCCTACAATGAGCAGTTCTTC.